The next 20 T cell receptor beta chains were all read from a single sample in a study of T cells in Graves' hyperthyroidism and ophthalmopathy. Amplification of TCR beta CDR3 regions used RNA as the template. HTBI primers were employed in a first-round RT-PCR of the TCR CDR3. TCRdb re-called the multiplex PCR reads with MiXCR, one entry per CDR3 protein. The sample records hundreds of thousands of distinct CDR3 sequences, about 14% being singletons. Sample: blood. The receptors were sampled from a woman aged 18-29 years with Graves' hyperthyroidism.

There are many counts of this clonotype. The J gene is TRBJ2-7, the V gene TRBV15; D is perhaps TRBD1 (6 bases). Germline CDR1 is LNHNV and CDR2 is YYDKDF (reference sequence). Trimming removed 0 bases from V and 2 bases from J, with 11 bases in between. The CDR3 totals 15 residues. CDR3 region: CATSRDRGQTYEQYF. The CDR3 nucleotides are TGTGCCACCAGCAGAGATCGTGGACAGACCTACGAGCAGTACTTC.

This clonotype was recorded many times. The chain is built from TRBV6-2 or TRBV6-3 and TRBJ2-5; the D is unclear. CDR3 length: 15 residues. V was cut by 6 bases and J by 1 base, with 15 bases left in between. Germline V CDR1 and CDR2: MNHEY, SVGEGT. CDR3 region: CASSPALGFQETQYF. CDR3 in DNA: TGTGCCAGCAGCCCGGCCCTGGGCTTCCAAGAGACCCAGTACTTC.

This clonotype was seen a handful of times. This rearrangement joins TRBV2 to TRBJ2-1; no clear D. The CDR3 contains 14 residues. V dropped 7 bases and J dropped 0 bases, with 10 bases sitting between them. CDR1 and CDR2 from the germline V gene are SNHLY and FYNNEI. This CDR3 reads CASTRVSSYNEQFF. CDR3 sequence (DNA): TGTGCCAGCACTAGGGTTAGCTCCTACAATGAGCAGTTCTTC.

This clonotype has a count of ten or more. The rearrangement links TRBV7-8 to TRBJ2-5; no reliable D call. V was pared by 5 bases and J by 5 bases, with 24 bases between. This CDR3 is 17 amino acids long. The germline CDR1 and CDR2 sequences are SGHVS and FQNEAQ. CDR3 nucleotide sequence: TGTGCCAGCAGCCTCACGCATTCCCCCCGGGCCGGCGAGACCCAGTACTTC. It yields the protein CASSLTHSPRAGETQYF.

This clonotype was recorded a few times. The V gene is TRBV27, the J gene TRBJ1-1; TRBD1 might be the D (6 bases). The CDR3 sequence is 14 residues long. The ends were cut back, 4 bases at V and 4 bases at J, with 13 bases in the middle. Looked up from germline, CDR1 is MNHEY and CDR2 is SMNVEV (reference sequence). CDR3 sequence (DNA): TGTGCCAGCAGTTCCCAGGGGATCGGCACTGAAGCTTTCTTT. Protein: CASSSQGIGTEAFF.

At least ten counts were recorded for this clonotype. The V gene is TRBV18, the J gene TRBJ2-1; TRBD2 matches at 13 bases. Germline V gene sequence: CDR1 KGHSH, CDR2 LQKENI. CDR3 length: 16 residues. Losses at the gene ends were 6 bases for V and 8 bases for J; bases not matched to a gene: 10. The CDR3 spells CASSPSGTSGIYEQFF. The CDR3 DNA sequence: TGTGCCAGCTCCCCATCCGGGACTAGCGGGATCTATGAGCAGTTCTTC. Full variable domain (missing parts from reference TRBV18 and TRBJ2-1): NAGVMQNPRHLVRRRGQEARLRCSPMKGHSHVYWYRQLPEEGLKFMVYLQKENIIDESGMPKERFSAEFPKEGPSILRIQQVVRGDSAAYFCASSPSGTSGIYEQFFGPGTRLTVL.

This clonotype showed up just a few times. The chain uses TRBV4-2 and TRBJ2-7; D call uncertain. Germline V CDR1 and CDR2: LGHNA, YNFKEQ. This CDR3 spans 12 amino acids. The V and J ends lost 1 base and 8 bases respectively, with 9 bases between them. CDR3 amino acids: CASSQVASQQYF. CDR3 coding DNA: TGTGCCAGCAGCCAAGTGGCGAGTCAGCAGTACTTC.

Many counts were recorded for this clonotype. This rearrangement joins TRBV4-3 to TRBJ2-4; D ambiguous. This CDR3 region has 13 residues. In germline, CDR1 is LGHNA, CDR2 YSLEER. V gave up 0 bases and J gave up 7 bases, with 7 bases separating them. The CDR3 DNA sequence: TGCGCCAGCAGCCAAGAATTTGCGAACATTCAGTACTTC. Its protein is CASSQEFANIQYF.

This sequence joins TRBV27 and TRBJ2-3; D might be TRBD1 (6 bases). The CDR3 covers 15 residues. The V gene lost 5 bases and the J gene lost 3 bases, with 15 bases spanning the gap. Germline CDR1 reads MNHEY; CDR2 reads SMNVEV (reference sequence). The CDR3 is CASSGNRARTDTQYF. The CDR3 coding sequence is TGTGCCAGCAGTGGAAACAGGGCACGTACAGATACGCAGTATTTT.

The chain couples TRBV10-3 to TRBJ2-1; 9 positions agree with TRBD1. Germline assignment: CDR1 ENHRY and CDR2 SYGVKD. CDR3 length: 16 amino acids. V trimming: 2 bases; J trimming: 8 bases; junction bases outside the gene matches: 10. The CDR3 nucleotides are TGTGCCATCAGTGAGCCGGGACAGGGAGCGCGCGATGAGCAGTTCTTC. As protein: CAISEPGQGARDEQFF.

This clonotype has at least ten counts. This chain joins TRBV3-1 and TRBJ2-7; the D gene is possibly TRBD1 (6 bases). Deletions cut 2 bases from V and 2 bases from J, with 13 bases between. Germline V gene sequence: CDR1 LGHDT, CDR2 YNNKEL (reference sequence). This CDR3 is built from 15 residues. CDR3 amino acids: CASSQRTQGTYEQYF. DNA for the CDR3: TGTGCCAGCAGCCAAAGAACACAGGGAACCTACGAGCAGTACTTC.

The sample holds many counts of this clonotype. This rearrangement joins TRBV7-2 to TRBJ2-3; perhaps TRBD2 as D (6 bases). This CDR3 region has 15 residues. CDR1 and CDR2 (germline): SGHTA, FQGNSA. V was cut by 4 bases and J by 5 bases, with 16 bases left in between. The CDR3 DNA reads as TGTGCCAGCAGCTCCCCTCGGGGAGGTAGAGATACGCAGTATTTT. This translates into CASSSPRGGRDTQYF. The entire variable domain, with the rest obtained from reference TRBV7-2 and TRBJ2-3, is as follows: GAGVSQSPSNKVTEKGKDVELRCDPISGHTALYWYRQSLGQGLEFLIYFQGNSAPDKSGLPSDRFSAERTGGSVSTLTIQRTQQEDSAVYLCASSSPRGGRDTQYFGPGTRLTVL.

This clonotype was detected ten times or more. The chain uses TRBV28 and TRBJ1-6; TRBD1 aligns across 8 bases. Germline assignment: CDR1 MDHEN and CDR2 SYDVKM. This CDR3 comprises 15 residues. With V trimmed by 5 bases and J by 10 bases, 10 bases remained unmatched. The CDR3 here is CASSPRTGMSSPLHF. CDR3 in DNA: TGTGCCAGCAGTCCCCGGACAGGGATGAGCTCACCCCTCCACTTT.

This clonotype showed up just once. The CDR3 does not close with the conserved phenylalanine or tryptophan, likely indicating a read error. The J gene is TRBJ2-1, the V gene TRBV9; tentative D call: TRBD2 (6 bases). The CDR3 has 19 amino acids. Trimming took off 4 bases at V and 1 base at J, with 24 bases between the two ends. In germline, CDR1 is SGDLS, CDR2 YYNGEE. The CDR3 protein is CASSHPPRGAGRSYNEQFI. In DNA, the CDR3 is TGTGCCAGCAGCCATCCTCCCCGTGGGGCGGGAAGGTCCTACAATGAGCAGTTCATC.

Only a few counts were recorded for this clonotype. J is TRBJ2-7 and V is TRBV2; the D is unclear. Trimming removed 4 bases at V and 3 bases at J, with 10 bases between. CDR3 length: 13 amino acids. Germline V gene sequence: CDR1 SNHLY, CDR2 FYNNEI. The CDR3 DNA follows: TGTGCCAGCAGTGCTGTGCCGAACTACGAGCAGTACTTC. Translating gives CASSAVPNYEQYF.

The V call is TRBV28, the J call TRBJ2-6; maybe TRBD2 (5 bases). The V end was cut by 5 bases, the J end by 0 bases, with 14 bases between. This CDR3 has 17 amino acids. Looked up from germline, CDR1 is MDHEN and CDR2 is SYDVKM. The CDR3 bases are TGTGCCAGCAGTCTACTAGTTGGCCCCTCTGGGGCCAACGTCCTGACTTTC. Translating gives CASSLLVGPSGANVLTF.

Many counts were recorded for this clonotype. The V and J genes are TRBV3-1 and TRBJ2-1, with 13 nucleotides matching TRBD2. Germline V gene sequence: CDR1 LGHDT, CDR2 YNNKEL (reference sequence). V lost 4 bases, J lost 5 bases, and 11 bases stayed unmatched. The CDR3 contains 18 residues. The CDR3 sequence: CASSLLAGGSLLHNEQFF. The CDR3 bases are TGTGCCAGCAGCCTACTAGCGGGAGGGTCGCTACTACACAATGAGCAGTTCTTC.

This clonotype was found a few times. With a much larger clone just one base away, this may be a read error. This chain uses TRBV25-1 with TRBJ2-7; D not resolved. The V end lost 3 bases, the J end lost 3 bases, and 3 bases lay between the germline ends. The germline CDR1 and CDR2 sequences are MGHDK and SYGVNS. The CDR3 has 11 amino acids. This CDR3 is CASSDDYEQYF. The CDR3 bases are TGTGCCAGCAGTGACGACTACGAGCAGTACTTC.

This clonotype was counted at least ten times. This rearrangement joins TRBV12-3 or TRBV12-4 to TRBJ2-5, with no clear D. This CDR3 is 15 amino acids long. Trimming shortened V by 4 bases and J by 5 bases, and 17 bases separated the two germline ends. CDR3 DNA: TGTGCCAGCAGTTCCGAGGTGGGAAGTTTGGAGACCCAGTACTTC. Encoded protein: CASSSEVGSLETQYF.

In this sample, this clonotype turned up a few times. This chain links TRBV7-9 with TRBJ2-5; D is unresolved. The germline gives CDR1 SEHNR, CDR2 FQNEAQ (reference sequence). This CDR3 spans 13 amino acids. The V end lost 2 bases, the J end lost 1 base, and 5 bases lay between the germline ends. The CDR3 spells CASSLYFQETQYF. The CDR3 coding sequence is TGTGCCAGCAGCTTATACTTCCAAGAGACCCAGTACTTC.